These 14 T cell receptor beta chains originate from one sample sequenced in a study of cytomegalovirus exposure and HLA in healthy donors. Use of 60 Vbeta and 13 Jbeta primers characterized the PCR. The data were produced by immunoSEQ multiplex PCR, yet TCRdb's version contains in-frame clones alone and is incomplete. Here the sample spans 200,000 to 250,000 clones, 85% to 90% being singletons. Sequenced sample: PBMCs. These receptors all come from a human donor in good health.

The V call is TRBV5-1, the J call TRBJ2-1; 7 bases match TRBD1. The germline V gene has CDR1 SGHRS and CDR2 YFSETQ. The CDR3 totals 15 residues. V lost 0 bases to trimming and J lost 5 bases; unmatched junction nucleotides: 5. CDR3 bases: TGCGCCAGCAGCTTGGAACCGGGACAGAACAATGAGCAGTTCTTC. Its translation: CASSLEPGQNNEQFF.

The rearrangement joins TRBV29-1 to TRBJ1-2; D is possibly TRBD1 (6 bases). CDR1 and CDR2 from the germline V gene are SQVTM and ANQGSEA. The CDR3 totals 14 residues. Trimming left V 1 base short and J 4 bases short, with 13 bases between. The CDR3 loop reads CSVEAPSGVYGYTF. CDR3 nucleotide sequence: TGCAGCGTTGAAGCGCCGTCAGGGGTCTATGGCTACACCTTC.

The CDR3 DNA sequence: TGTGCCAGCAGCTTATTGACAGGGCGGACGACTGAAGCTTTCTTT. It codes for CASSLLTGRTTEAFF. The chain couples TRBV5-4 to TRBJ1-1, with TRBD1 matching over 7 bases. The CDR3 length is 15 residues. The ends lost 2 bases at V and 5 bases at J; junction bases unmatched: 9. Germline V gene sequence: CDR1 SGHNT, CDR2 YYREEE (reference sequence).

This chain uses TRBV29-1 with TRBJ2-5; D is undetermined. This CDR3 is 12 amino acids long. Germline V gene data show CDR1 as SQVTM and CDR2 as ANQGSEA. V dropped 6 bases and J dropped 3 bases, with 11 bases sitting between them. CDR3 sequence (DNA): TGCAGCGTCTCCCTGGCCGAAGAGACCCAGTACTTC. It yields the protein CSVSLAEETQYF.

V and J are TRBV5-1 and TRBJ1-2; D is ambiguous. V lost 4 bases to trimming and J lost 3 bases, with 7 bases between them. The CDR3 is 12 amino acids. Germline CDR1 is SGHRS and CDR2 is YFSETQ. CDR3 DNA sequence: TGCGCCAGCAGCCCAGGTTACTATGGCTACACCTTC. It translates to CASSPGYYGYTF. Full variable domain (outside the CDR3, taken from reference TRBV5-1 and TRBJ1-2): KAGVTQTPRYLIKTRGQQVTLSCSPISGHRSVSWYQQTPGQGLQFLFEYFSETQRNKGNFPGRFSGRQFSNSRSEMNVSTLELGDSALYLCASSPGYYGYTFGSGTRLTVV.

A few counts support this clone. The CDR3 DNA follows: TGTGCCAGCAGTCGAGGGACTAGCCACAATGAGCAGTTCTTC. It translates to CASSRGTSHNEQFF. This chain joins TRBV27 and TRBJ2-1, with 9 bases aligning to TRBD2. The CDR3 covers 14 residues. J gave up 5 bases and V 5 bases, and 4 bases lay outside the gene matches. Looked up from germline, CDR1 is MNHEY and CDR2 is SMNVEV (reference sequence).

V usage is TRBV10-3 and J usage is TRBJ1-5; D uncertain. V was shortened by 2 bases and J by 1 base, with 9 bases between the two germline ends. Germline-derived CDR1 and CDR2 are ENHRY and SYGVKD. This CDR3 comprises 15 residues. CDR3 DNA: TGTGCCATCAGTGAGGCGGAGAGGAGCAATCAGCCCCAGCATTTT. It codes for CAISEAERSNQPQHF.

This clone was recorded many times. The J gene is TRBJ1-2, the V gene TRBV5-1, with 12 nucleotides matching TRBD1. Germline CDR1 is SGHRS and CDR2 is YFSETQ. This CDR3 region has 15 residues. The V gene end was trimmed by 4 bases and the J gene end by 2 bases; junction bases not matched to a gene: 3. The CDR3 DNA reads TGCGCCAGCAGCGCGGGGACAGGGGGCAACTATGGCTACACCTTC. It specifies CASSAGTGGNYGYTF.

The chain recombines TRBV6-5 with TRBJ1-1; the D is unclear. Germline V CDR1 and CDR2: MNHEY, SVGAGI. V was clipped by 5 bases and J by 1 base, with 8 bases between them. This CDR3 is 13 amino acids long. CDR3 residues: CASSQTPNTEAFF. The CDR3 nucleotides are TGTGCCAGCAGTCAGACTCCGAACACTGAAGCTTTCTTT.

In its sample, this clone was seen a few times. V is TRBV7-2 and J is TRBJ1-5; TRBD1 matches 7 bases. Trimming at V came to 4 bases and at J to 4 bases, leaving 7 bases not matched to a gene. CDR3 size: 15 residues. CDR1 is SGHTA and CDR2 is FQGNSA in the germline V gene. This CDR3 reads CASSSNTGVNQPQHF. The CDR3 region has the DNA TGTGCCAGCAGCTCGAACACAGGGGTAAATCAGCCCCAGCATTTT.

The table lists this clone with a few counts. The J gene is TRBJ2-7, the V gene TRBV7-3, with TRBD2 matching over 7 bases. Trimming took 4 bases from V and 2 from J; bases not matched to a gene: 11. Germline V gives CDR1 SGHTA, CDR2 FQGTGA. CDR3 size: 16 residues. CDR3 in DNA: TGTGCCAGCAGCTCCTACGGGGCTAGCGGAACCTACGAGCAGTACTTC. Amino acids: CASSSYGASGTYEQYF.

This clone turned up a few times. The chain has TRBV5-4 and TRBJ2-7; the D gene is possibly TRBD1 (6 bases). Germline CDR1 SGHNT, CDR2 YYREEE (reference sequence). The CDR3 consists of 16 residues. The V end was cut by 0 bases, the J end by 1 base, with 14 bases between. The CDR3 is CASSLGPDRSSYEQYF. As DNA, the CDR3 is TGTGCCAGCAGCTTGGGCCCCGACAGGAGTTCCTACGAGCAGTACTTC. The complete variable domain, with remaining parts taken from reference TRBV5-4 and TRBJ2-7, reads ETGVTQSPTHLIKTRGQQVTLRCSSQSGHNTVSWYQQALGQGPQFIFQYYREEENGRGNFPPRFSGLQFPNYSSELNVNALELDDSALYLCASSLGPDRSSYEQYFGPGTRLTVT.

The chain combines TRBV15 with TRBJ2-2; no reliable D call. This CDR3 has 13 residues. From germline, CDR1 is LNHNV and CDR2 YYDKDF (reference sequence). V gave up 4 bases and J gave up 4 bases, with 7 bases separating them. CDR3 sequence (DNA): TGTGCCACCAGCAAGGAGAGCACCGGGGAGCTGTTTTTT. As protein: CATSKESTGELFF. The full variable domain, with the rest looked up from reference TRBV15 and TRBJ2-2, is DAMVIQNPRYQVTQFGKPVTLSCSQTLNHNVMYWYQQKSSQAPKLLFHYYDKDFNNEADTPDNFQSRRPNTSFCFLDIRSPGLGDTAMYLCATSKESTGELFFGEGSRLTVL.

This chain links TRBV30 with TRBJ2-3, with D tentatively TRBD1 (5 bases). The CDR3 consists of 15 residues. The germline V gene encodes CDR1 GTSNPN and CDR2 SVGIG (reference sequence). Trimming shortened V by 2 bases and J by 3 bases, and 15 bases separated the two germline ends. The CDR3 DNA sequence: TGTGCCTGGAGTAGAGGCAGGGAAGGGACAGATACGCAGTATTTT. This encodes CAWSRGREGTDTQYF. The entire variable domain, with the rest obtained from reference TRBV30 and TRBJ2-3, is as follows: SQTIHQWPATLVQPVGSPLSLECTVEGTSNPNLYWYRQAAGRGLQLLFYSVGIGQISSEVPQNLSASRPQDRQFILSSKKLLLSDSGFYLCAWSRGREGTDTQYFGPGTRLTVL.